These 2 T cell receptor beta chains were sequenced from one sample in a study of CD8 T cells in Susac syndrome. RNA was extracted with the RNeasy kit, and a quantity of 0.5 to 1 ug was reverse transcribed using random hexamers. Each CDR3 protein is one row after TCRdb ran MiXCR on the immunoSEQ multiplex PCR reads. The data contain fewer than 150,000 distinct CDR3 sequences, about 92% of them singletons. The material sequenced was CD4+ T cells from PBMCs. These receptors were obtained from a human donor with multiple sclerosis.

The rearrangement joins TRBV29-1 to TRBJ2-1; tentatively, D is TRBD1 (6 bases). The CDR3 totals 13 residues. V gave up 8 bases and J gave up 4 bases, with 15 bases separating them. In germline, CDR1 is SQVTM, CDR2 ANQGSEA. The CDR3 region is CSLRDTGYNEQFF. The CDR3 nucleotides read TGCAGCCTTCGGGACACCGGGTACAATGAGCAGTTCTTC.

The chain has TRBV24-1 and TRBJ2-3; D is undetermined. Deletions cut 4 bases from V and 4 bases from J, with 11 bases between. The length of the CDR3 is 14 residues. Germline assignment: CDR1 KGHDR and CDR2 SFDVKD. The CDR3 region has the DNA TGTGCCACCAGTGAACCAGGAATGGCAGATACGCAGTATTTT. Translating it yields CATSEPGMADTQYF.